One TCR beta chain is described in this entry. These data belong to a study of blood T cell repertoires in COVID-19. Sequencing was performed with immunoSEQ multiplex PCR; in TCRdb, only in-frame clones are kept and a portion is missing. The sample comprises 260,000 or so clones, 70% to 90% of which are singletons, and over 0.55% rests with the top ten. The sequenced material came from peripheral blood. The sequence was collected from a human donor in a cohort sampled during active COVID-19.

The CDR3 loop is CASSTQGFSYEQYF. As DNA, the CDR3 is TGTGCCAGTAGTACCCAGGGATTCTCGTACGAGCAGTACTTC. The chain is built from TRBV19 and TRBJ2-7; possible D gene TRBD1, 5 bases. This CDR3 spans 14 amino acids. Trimming removed 4 bases from V and 4 bases from J, with 14 bases in between. CDR1 LNHDA and CDR2 SQIVND come from the germline V gene (reference sequence). The full variable domain, rest sourced from reference TRBV19 and TRBJ2-7, is DGGITQSPKYLFRKEGQNVTLSCEQNLNHDAMYWYRQDPGQGLRLIYYSQIVNDFQKGDIAEGYSVSREKKESFPLTVTSAQKNPTAFYLCASSTQGFSYEQYFGPGTRLTVT.